This T cell receptor beta chain derives from a study of T cells in localized non-small cell lung cancer. Regarding the study as a whole: Adjacent lung had a median around 60 of the 100 largest tumor clones. Adjacent uninvolved lung had the highest clonality, suggesting focused antigen responses. Heterogeneity within the tumor remains possible, as just one region underwent sequencing.

Here immunoSEQ multiplex PCR was the method, and the copy in TCRdb shows in-frame clones only, minus some. The sample contains about 26,000 clones, around four fifths of which appear only once. This CDR3 is built from 14 residues. Notes on this clone: Its antigen remains unknown.

The source was peripheral blood, collected before any cancer treatment. The receptor was isolated from a woman aged 40-69 years with stage I lung adenocarcinoma. The rearrangement uses TRBV21-1 and TRBJ2-5; the table gives TRBD2 as D, unverified against the DNA. TRBV21-1 is reported as a pseudogene. Here the CDR3 DNA reads TGTGCCAGCAGGGATAGCGGGGCTGGTGAGACCCAGTACTTC. Protein: CASRDSGAGETQYF.